A selection of T cell receptor beta chains follows, all from one sample in a study of blood T cells in healthy people across ages. TCRdb itself ran the 5' RACE reads through MiXCR, one entry per CDR3 protein. This table has roughly 730,000 distinct CDR3 sequences, more than 55% appearing once. Sequencing was done on a sample of blood. All receptors come from a middle-aged man in good health. Each CDR3 is given with its conserved first and last residue. D genes are given only for firm matches. A clone size is listed for some rows: how often the clone was seen (once, few, many), or a class if it is expanded.

CDR3: CASSDWGQYGYTF; DNA: TGTGCCAGCAGTGATTGGGGCCAGTATGGCTACACCTTC; V: TRBV6-1; size: NA; J: TRBJ1-2; D: NA
CDR3: CASSVDSQTGGDYGYTF; DNA: TGTGCCAGCAGTGTAGACTCCCAGACAGGGGGCGACTATGGCTACACCTTC; V: TRBV2; size: NA; J: TRBJ1-2; D: TRBD1
CDR3: CASNSRGAGETQYF; DNA: TGTGCCAGCAACAGTCGGGGCGCGGGAGAGACCCAGTACTTC; V: TRBV6-5; size: NA; J: TRBJ2-5; D: NA
CDR3: CASSPSNYGYTF; DNA: TGTGCCAGCAGCCCTTCTAACTATGGCTACACCTTC; V: TRBV7-9; size: many; J: TRBJ1-2; D: NA
CDR3: CATAPLAPEQFF; DNA: TGTGCCACCGCGCCTTTAGCGCCTGAGCAGTTCTTC; V: TRBV10-3; size: NA; J: TRBJ2-1; D: NA
CDR3: CASSVGTSAYNEQYF; DNA: TGTGCCAGCAGTGTCGGGACTTCAGCCTACAATGAGCAGTACTTC; V: TRBV6-6; size: NA; J: TRBJ2-4; D: NA
CDR3: CASSFVQGPATNEKLFF; DNA: TGTGCCAGCAGCTTCGTACAGGGACCGGCAACTAATGAAAAACTGTTTTTT; V: TRBV12-3/TRBV12-4; size: NA; J: TRBJ1-4; D: NA
CDR3: CASSLGRGRVNEQFF; DNA: TGTGCCAGCAGCTTAGGTCGCGGGAGGGTTAATGAGCAGTTCTTC; V: TRBV7-2; size: NA; J: TRBJ2-1; D: TRBD2
CDR3: CATNRQREGRYEQYF; DNA: TGTGCCACCAACAGGCAGCGGGAGGGCCGGTACGAGCAGTACTTC; V: TRBV15; size: NA; J: TRBJ2-7; D: TRBD2
CDR3: CASSKEHHSLYEQYF; DNA: TGTGCCAGCAGTAAGGAACACCATTCTCTCTACGAGCAGTACTTC; V: TRBV6-2/TRBV6-3; size: NA; J: TRBJ2-7; D: NA
CDR3: CASSSAGLAGGRRNEQFF; DNA: TGTGCCAGCAGTTCCGCGGGACTAGCGGGGGGGCGTAGAAATGAGCAGTTCTTC; V: TRBV28; size: once; J: TRBJ2-1; D: TRBD2
CDR3: CASSQWRDQTGELFF; DNA: TGTGCCAGCAGCCAGTGGCGGGACCAGACCGGGGAGCTGTTTTTT; V: TRBV14; size: NA; J: TRBJ2-2; D: NA
CDR3: CASQAGPTQETQYF; DNA: TGTGCCAGCCAAGCGGGGCCTACTCAAGAGACCCAGTACTTC; V: TRBV3-1; size: NA; J: TRBJ2-5; D: TRBD2
CDR3: CASSLGGSRGTQYF; DNA: TGTGCCAGCAGTTTGGGGGGGTCCCGGGGTACGCAGTATTTT; V: TRBV27; size: NA; J: TRBJ2-3; D: TRBD2
CDR3: CASSGFGTAREVQYF; DNA: TGTGCCAGCAGTGGATTCGGGACAGCACGAGAAGTACAGTACTTC; V: TRBV28; size: many; J: TRBJ2-4; D: TRBD1
CDR3: CASSRPRLLETQYF; DNA: TGTGCCAGCAGCCGCCCTAGACTCTTAGAGACCCAGTACTTC; V: TRBV7-2; size: NA; J: TRBJ2-5; D: NA
CDR3: CSAKLAGGIDTQYF; DNA: TGCAGTGCTAAACTAGCGGGGGGGATAGATACGCAGTATTTT; V: TRBV20-1; size: NA; J: TRBJ2-3; D: TRBD2
CDR3: CASRRTGYNEQFF; DNA: TGCGCCAGCAGAAGGACAGGATACAATGAGCAGTTCTTC; V: TRBV5-1; size: few; J: TRBJ2-1; D: TRBD1
CDR3: CASSPTAGQRETQYF; DNA: TGTGCTAGCAGCCCGACCGCGGGACAGAGAGAGACCCAGTACTTC; V: TRBV7-3; size: NA; J: TRBJ2-5; D: NA
CDR3: CSAGTSPSQETQYF; DNA: TGCAGTGCTGGGACTAGCCCGAGCCAAGAGACCCAGTACTTC; V: TRBV20-1; size: few; J: TRBJ2-5; D: TRBD2
CDR3: CATSDLPSGSGNKKLFF; DNA: TGTGCCACCAGTGATTTGCCCTCAGGAAGCGGGAATAAAAAACTGTTTTTT; V: TRBV24-1; size: NA; J: TRBJ1-4; D: NA
CDR3: CASSPRIVSGRAQETQYF; DNA: TGTGCCAGCAGTCCAAGAATCGTAAGCGGGAGGGCCCAAGAGACCCAGTACTTC; V: TRBV14; size: few; J: TRBJ2-5; D: TRBD2
CDR3: CASSLPQSMGTEAFF; DNA: TGTGCCAGCAGTTTGCCGCAGTCTATGGGCACTGAAGCTTTCTTT; V: TRBV28; size: NA; J: TRBJ1-1; D: NA
CDR3: CATQPSGGVYEQFF; DNA: TGTGCCACTCAACCTAGCGGGGGAGTCTATGAGCAGTTCTTC; V: TRBV28; size: NA; J: TRBJ2-1; D: TRBD2
CDR3: CASSLSTGGAGYYGYTF; DNA: TGTGCCAGCAGCCTCTCGACAGGGGGTGCAGGGTACTATGGCTACACCTTC; V: TRBV6-6; size: NA; J: TRBJ1-2; D: TRBD1
CDR3: CSVEDLRNNEQFF; DNA: TGCAGCGTTGAAGATCTTCGGAACAATGAGCAGTTCTTC; V: TRBV29-1; size: many; J: TRBJ2-1; D: NA
CDR3: CASSYRLAGGRDGSYNEQFF; DNA: TGTGCCAGCAGTTACCGACTAGCGGGAGGGCGAGATGGGTCCTACAATGAGCAGTTCTTC; V: TRBV6-2/TRBV6-3; size: NA; J: TRBJ2-1; D: TRBD2
CDR3: CASSPQSRPEKLFF; DNA: TGTGCCAGCTCACCACAGAGTCGACCAGAAAAACTGTTTTTT; V: TRBV18; size: NA; J: TRBJ1-4; D: NA
CDR3: CASNGGWYNEQFF; DNA: TGTGCCAGCAATGGCGGGTGGTACAATGAGCAGTTCTTC; V: TRBV28; size: NA; J: TRBJ2-1; D: NA
CDR3: CASSLVRGGHEQYF; DNA: TGTGCCAGCAGTTTGGTCCGGGGGGGTCACGAGCAGTACTTC; V: TRBV27; size: NA; J: TRBJ2-7; D: TRBD2
CDR3: CASSFGRTEAFF; DNA: TGTGCCAGCAGTTTTGGGAGAACTGAAGCTTTCTTT; V: TRBV12-3/TRBV12-4; size: NA; J: TRBJ1-1; D: NA
CDR3: CASIPPRGSYEQYF; DNA: TGTGCCAGCATTCCCCCGAGGGGCTCCTACGAGCAGTACTTC; V: TRBV6-1; size: NA; J: TRBJ2-7; D: NA
CDR3: CSVTAFGSPSSYNEQFF; DNA: TGCAGCGTTACCGCCTTCGGGTCTCCAAGCTCCTACAATGAGCAGTTCTTC; V: TRBV29-1; size: NA; J: TRBJ2-1; D: NA
CDR3: CSAREGARVEETQYF; DNA: TGCAGTGCTAGAGAGGGAGCGAGAGTGGAAGAGACCCAGTACTTC; V: TRBV20-1; size: NA; J: TRBJ2-5; D: NA
CDR3: CASRREAQVPSEQFF; DNA: TGTGCCAGCAGGCGGGAGGCGCAGGTCCCAAGTGAGCAGTTCTTC; V: TRBV5-4; size: NA; J: TRBJ2-1; D: TRBD2
CDR3: CASSQGLRAGGYTF; DNA: TGTGCCAGCAGCCAAGGCCTCCGGGCGGGGGGCTACACCTTC; V: TRBV14; size: NA; J: TRBJ1-2; D: NA
CDR3: CSVEEGGTYQFF; DNA: TGCAGCGTTGAAGAGGGGGGGACTTACCAGTTCTTC; V: TRBV29-1; size: few; J: TRBJ2-1; D: TRBD2
CDR3: CASSAGQGARYEQYF; DNA: TGTGCCAGCAGCGCCGGACAGGGGGCTAGGTACGAGCAGTACTTC; V: TRBV9; size: few; J: TRBJ2-7; D: TRBD1
CDR3: CATRTSSCEQYF; DNA: TGTGCCACCAGGACATCCTCCTGCGAGCAGTACTTC; V: TRBV28; size: NA; J: TRBJ2-7; D: NA
CDR3: CASSSSSLNEQFF; DNA: TGTGCCAGCAGCTCAAGCAGTCTAAATGAGCAGTTCTTC; V: TRBV7-2; size: NA; J: TRBJ2-1; D: NA
CDR3: CASSKHRNEQFF; DNA: TGTGCCAGCAGTAAACACAGAAATGAGCAGTTCTTC; V: TRBV6-5; size: few; J: TRBJ2-1; D: NA
CDR3: CASTRTGQGNSPLHF; DNA: TGTGCCAGCACCCGGACAGGGCAAGGGAATTCACCCCTCCACTTT; V: TRBV7-6; size: NA; J: TRBJ1-6; D: TRBD1
CDR3: CAITETGGIGNYGYTF; DNA: TGTGCCATCACCGAGACAGGGGGCATTGGTAACTATGGCTACACCTTC; V: TRBV10-3; size: NA; J: TRBJ1-2; D: TRBD1
CDR3: CAISTGLLPTHEQYF; DNA: TGTGCCATCAGCACAGGCCTCCTTCCTACGCACGAGCAGTACTTC; V: TRBV6-1; size: few; J: TRBJ2-7; D: NA
CDR3: CASSTAKLGGPTDTQYF; DNA: TGTGCCAGCAGCACAGCGAAATTGGGGGGGCCCACAGATACGCAGTATTTT; V: TRBV7-9; size: NA; J: TRBJ2-3; D: NA
CDR3: CASSLGESDNEQFF; DNA: TGTGCCAGCAGCTTAGGCGAGTCGGACAATGAGCAGTTCTTC; V: TRBV13; size: few; J: TRBJ2-1; D: NA
CDR3: CASRRDSADSYF; DNA: TGTGCCAGCAGGAGGGACAGCGCGGACTCGTACTTC; V: TRBV2; size: NA; J: TRBJ2-4; D: TRBD1
CDR3: CSARDKGTSGFF; DNA: TGCAGTGCTAGAGATAAGGGGACTAGCGGGTTCTTC; V: TRBV20-1; size: NA; J: TRBJ2-1; D: TRBD2
CDR3: CASSPAGTGVVNEQFF; DNA: TGTGCCAGCAGTCCTGCCGGGACAGGGGTTGTCAATGAGCAGTTCTTC; V: TRBV6-1; size: NA; J: TRBJ2-1; D: TRBD1
CDR3: CASSSEADSLLVGQYF; DNA: TGTGCCAGCAGCTCGGAGGCGGACTCACTTCTGGTGGGGCAGTATTTT; V: TRBV5-4; size: NA; J: TRBJ2-3; D: NA
CDR3: CASSSWTSGTEQYF; DNA: TGTGCCAGCAGTTCTTGGACTAGCGGGACTGAGCAGTACTTC; V: TRBV11-1; size: NA; J: TRBJ2-7; D: TRBD2
CDR3: CASSQINGKLFF; DNA: TGCGCCAGCAGCCAAATTAATGGAAAACTGTTTTTT; V: TRBV4-1; size: NA; J: TRBJ1-4; D: NA
CDR3: CASSLESTGELFF; DNA: TGTGCCAGCAGTTTAGAGAGCACCGGGGAGCTGTTTTTT; V: TRBV28; size: NA; J: TRBJ2-2; D: NA
CDR3: CASSGGSSTDTQYF; DNA: TGTGCCTCCTCCGGGGGGTCTAGCACAGATACGCAGTATTTT; V: TRBV30; size: few; J: TRBJ2-3; D: TRBD2
CDR3: CASSYWAGQGSYEQYF; DNA: TGTGCCAGCAGTTACTGGGCGGGACAGGGTTCCTACGAGCAGTACTTC; V: TRBV6-5; size: NA; J: TRBJ2-7; D: TRBD1
CDR3: CASSTTQGSPLHF; DNA: TGTGCCAGCAGCACTACCCAGGGTTCACCCCTCCACTTT; V: TRBV7-2; size: NA; J: TRBJ1-6; D: NA
CDR3: CASSLGGGSRFYGYTF; DNA: TGTGCCAGCAGCTTGGGAGGGGGATCAAGATTCTATGGCTACACCTTC; V: TRBV7-2; size: NA; J: TRBJ1-2; D: NA
CDR3: CASSREAGTLGNEQFF; DNA: TGTGCCAGCAGCCGGGAAGCCGGGACTCTGGGGAATGAGCAGTTCTTC; V: TRBV11-1; size: NA; J: TRBJ2-1; D: NA
CDR3: CASSGDLQPQHF; DNA: TGTGCCAGCAGTGGAGACCTTCAGCCCCAGCATTTT; V: TRBV2; size: NA; J: TRBJ1-5; D: NA
CDR3: CASSKGRGAYSNQPQHF; DNA: TGTGCCAGCAGCAAAGGTCGGGGCGCATATAGCAATCAGCCCCAGCATTTT; V: TRBV21-1; size: NA; J: TRBJ1-5; D: NA